Listed below are T cell receptor beta chains from one sample, sequenced in a study of blood T cells in healthy people across ages. TCRdb itself ran the 5' RACE reads through MiXCR, one entry per CDR3 protein. The data hold 500,000 to 700,000 distinct CDR3 sequences, with 25% to 35% observed a single time. Sequencing was carried out using blood. All receptors derive from a woman of 80 years or more in good health. CDR3s include the opening cysteine and the closing phenylalanine or tryptophan. Each record gives: clone size, V gene, J gene, D gene, CDR3 length, CDR3 protein, CDR3 DNA. The D gene is left open where the match is weak. Size values are once, few and many counts, or a class for expanded clones, and some rows have none.

abundance: -
v_gene: TRBV9
j_gene: TRBJ2-5
d_gene: TRBD2
len: 15
CDR3aa: CASSSGRGADSEQYF
CDR3nt: TGTGCCAGCAGCTCCGGGCGGGGGGCTGATAGTGAGCAGTACTTC

abundance: few
v_gene: TRBV27
j_gene: TRBJ2-3
d_gene: -
len: 16
CDR3aa: CANSLSGDYVPDTQYF
CDR3nt: TGTGCCAACAGTTTATCGGGGGATTATGTGCCAGATACGCAGTATTTT

abundance: many
v_gene: TRBV7-2
j_gene: TRBJ2-3
d_gene: TRBD2
len: 14
CDR3aa: CASTLLAAGDTQYF
CDR3nt: TGTGCCAGCACTTTACTAGCGGCAGGGGATACGCAGTATTTT

abundance: many
v_gene: TRBV5-1
j_gene: TRBJ1-2
d_gene: TRBD1
len: 14
CDR3aa: CASSPNTGGASYTF
CDR3nt: TGCGCCAGCAGCCCCAATACAGGGGGCGCGAGCTACACCTTC

abundance: many
v_gene: TRBV2
j_gene: TRBJ1-6
d_gene: TRBD1
len: 15
CDR3aa: CASSADRSYNSPLHF
CDR3nt: TGTGCCAGCAGTGCGGACAGGTCTTATAATTCACCCCTCCACTTT

abundance: many
v_gene: TRBV20-1
j_gene: TRBJ2-1
d_gene: -
len: 12
CDR3aa: CSAEGAVGWQFF
CDR3nt: TGCAGTGCTGAAGGGGCCGTAGGTTGGCAGTTCTTC

abundance: many
v_gene: TRBV12-3/TRBV12-4
j_gene: TRBJ1-6
d_gene: TRBD1
len: 15
CDR3aa: CASSAGQGPNSPLHF
CDR3nt: TGTGCCAGCAGTGCGGGACAGGGGCCGAATTCACCCCTCCACTTT

abundance: many
v_gene: TRBV5-1
j_gene: TRBJ2-3
d_gene: TRBD2
len: 17
CDR3aa: CASSLDTSGGAADTQYF
CDR3nt: TGCGCCAGCAGCTTGGACACTAGCGGGGGGGCCGCAGATACGCAGTATTTT

abundance: -
v_gene: TRBV29-1
j_gene: TRBJ1-2
d_gene: -
len: 11
CDR3aa: CSGGEVYGYTF
CDR3nt: TGCAGCGGTGGGGAAGTCTATGGCTACACCTTC

abundance: many
v_gene: TRBV5-1
j_gene: TRBJ1-1
d_gene: TRBD1
len: 15
CDR3aa: CASSLKGQGRTEAFF
CDR3nt: TGCGCCAGCAGCTTAAAAGGACAGGGAAGGACTGAAGCTTTCTTT

abundance: many
v_gene: TRBV6-1
j_gene: TRBJ2-5
d_gene: -
len: 15
CDR3aa: CASQEGGGREETQYF
CDR3nt: TGTGCCAGCCAGGAAGGGGGGGGGAGGGAAGAGACCCAGTACTTC

abundance: many
v_gene: TRBV5-1
j_gene: TRBJ2-6
d_gene: -
len: 16
CDR3aa: CASSSDLFSGANVLTF
CDR3nt: TGCGCCAGCAGCTCGGACCTCTTTTCTGGGGCCAACGTCCTGACTTTC

abundance: -
v_gene: TRBV29-1
j_gene: TRBJ2-7
d_gene: -
len: 13
CDR3aa: CSVYTGPSYEQYF
CDR3nt: TGCAGCGTTTACACCGGCCCCTCCTACGAGCAGTACTTC

abundance: -
v_gene: TRBV30
j_gene: TRBJ1-4
d_gene: -
len: 12
CDR3aa: CAWTTGNEKLFF
CDR3nt: TGTGCCTGGACCACGGGGAACGAAAAACTGTTTTTT

abundance: many
v_gene: TRBV4-1
j_gene: TRBJ2-5
d_gene: TRBD1
len: 14
CDR3aa: CASSHDRVGETQYF
CDR3nt: TGCGCCAGCAGCCACGACAGGGTCGGCGAGACCCAGTACTTC

abundance: -
v_gene: TRBV4-3
j_gene: TRBJ1-1
d_gene: -
len: 14
CDR3aa: CASSQDRRFTEAFF
CDR3nt: TGCGCCAGCAGCCAAGATAGGAGGTTCACTGAAGCTTTCTTT

abundance: few
v_gene: TRBV20-1
j_gene: TRBJ2-4
d_gene: TRBD1
len: 15
CDR3aa: CSARDIGTGGIIQYF
CDR3nt: TGCAGTGCTAGAGATATTGGGACAGGGGGGATCATTCAGTACTTC

abundance: -
v_gene: TRBV7-9
j_gene: TRBJ2-4
d_gene: -
len: 12
CDR3aa: CASSKGEGEQYF
CDR3nt: TGTGCCAGCAGCAAGGGGGAGGGTGAGCAGTACTTC

abundance: many
v_gene: TRBV20-1
j_gene: TRBJ2-5
d_gene: -
len: 10
CDR3aa: CSARLETQYF
CDR3nt: TGCAGTGCTAGGTTAGAGACCCAGTACTTC

abundance: -
v_gene: TRBV20-1
j_gene: TRBJ1-5
d_gene: -
len: 16
CDR3aa: CSAVVRGADSNQPQHF
CDR3nt: TGCAGTGCTGTCGTTAGGGGGGCAGATAGCAATCAGCCCCAGCATTTT

abundance: -
v_gene: TRBV4-1
j_gene: TRBJ2-7
d_gene: TRBD1
len: 15
CDR3aa: CASSLRKDRGTEQYF
CDR3nt: TGCGCCAGCAGCCTCCGAAAAGACAGGGGAACGGAGCAGTACTTC

abundance: many
v_gene: TRBV6-1
j_gene: TRBJ2-1
d_gene: TRBD1
len: 14
CDR3aa: CASSEKGARDEQFF
CDR3nt: TGTGCCAGCAGTGAAAAGGGGGCGCGGGATGAGCAGTTCTTC

abundance: -
v_gene: TRBV5-1
j_gene: TRBJ2-2
d_gene: TRBD2
len: 18
CDR3aa: CASSLSLAGVPNTGELFF
CDR3nt: TGCGCCAGCAGCTTGAGTTTAGCGGGGGTACCGAACACCGGGGAGCTGTTTTTT

abundance: -
v_gene: TRBV30
j_gene: TRBJ2-7
d_gene: -
len: 12
CDR3aa: CAWSTLVHEQYF
CDR3nt: TGTGCCTGGAGTACGCTGGTCCACGAGCAGTACTTC

abundance: many
v_gene: TRBV20-1
j_gene: TRBJ1-2
d_gene: -
len: 18
CDR3aa: CSARMGGHNGRFFDGYTF
CDR3nt: TGCAGTGCTAGGATGGGGGGACACAACGGGAGGTTTTTTGATGGCTACACCTTC